This TCR beta chain was documented in a study of T-cell memory formation after mild COVID-19. The CDR3 is 15 amino acids. V dropped 2 bases and J dropped 1 base, with 11 bases sitting between them. Looked up from germline, CDR1 is LGHNA and CDR2 is YSLEER. This clonotype has just a few counts. Antigen: not known. TCRdb called the 5' RACE reads again in MiXCR, with one record for every CDR3 protein. Found here are more than 150,000 distinct CDR3 sequences, around 10% of them singletons; the top ten hold 3.8%. Study conclusions and caveats: Clones contracting over day 15 to 85 were CD4/CD8 balanced, with later expanders leaning CD4+. Memory from before infection featured some responding clones, which suggests cross-reactive memory joined. The study found contracting CD4+ clones mainly in CM and EM and contracting CD8+ clones in EMRA. Day 37-peaking second-wave clones had unconfirmed SARS-CoV-2 specificity.

This clonotype originated in a man aged 18 to 29 who had mild COVID-19 (a few samples of this study predate the infection). Cell type and time point are not known. The source material was PBMCs or a T cell subset sorted from them (not recorded which). V gene TRBV4-3 combines with J gene TRBJ1-1; weak D call: TRBD1 (6 bases). Here the CDR3 DNA reads TGCGCCAGCAGCCAACAGGGGCCCCAGAACACTGAAGCTTTCTTT. As protein: CASSQQGPQNTEAFF.